The entry below gives a single T cell receptor (beta chain) sequence along with its context. V gave up 6 bases and J gave up 5 bases, with 17 bases separating them. The CDR3 is made up of 15 amino acids. CDR1 is MGHDK and CDR2 is SYGVNS in the germline V gene. As originally analysed: Reference gene primer amplification gave nucleated cell count estimates. TCRdb's table, derived via immunoSEQ multiplex PCR, lists solely in-frame clones and lacks some. The V and J calls and the clone size are those of that table, but D and trimming were determined from the DNA. The sample has 100,000 to 150,000 clones, approximately 80% seen once; the top ten hold 7.9%. These data come from a study of blood T cell repertoires in COVID-19.

Material for sequencing was peripheral blood. The clonotype originates from a human donor in a cohort sampled during active COVID-19. This chain connects TRBV25-1 to TRBJ2-1; maybe TRBD1 (6 bases). CDR3 in amino acids: CASSNAGAKNNEQFF. CDR3 in DNA: TGTGCCAGCAGCAACGCAGGGGCGAAAAACAATGAGCAGTTCTTC.